A selection of T cell receptor beta chains follows, all from one sample in a study of T cell responses to AZD1222 COVID-19 vaccine. Using immunoSEQ multiplex PCR, the repertoire was profiled, and TCRdb retains in-frame clones only, with some absent. The sample lists roughly 190,000 clones, just over 90% occurring once. The material sequenced was peripheral blood, taken on day 0 of AZD1222 vaccination. These receptors all stem from an adult in good health. CDR3s include the opening cysteine and the closing phenylalanine or tryptophan. D genes are given only for firm matches. Clone size appears in some rows only: once, few, many, or a class for an expanded clone.

j_call v_call clone_size d_call cdr3_aa cdr3_nt
TRBJ2-1 TRBV29-1 once - CSVETPTGLDEQFF TGCAGCGTTGAAACCCCGACAGGATTAGATGAGCAGTTCTTC
TRBJ1-1 TRBV6-5 medium-sized - CASSYSGRNTEAFF TGTGCCAGCAGTTACTCAGGGCGGAACACTGAAGCTTTCTTT
TRBJ1-1 TRBV6-5 - - CASSYSLEGLTEAFF TGTGCCAGCAGTTACTCGCTGGAGGGATTGACTGAAGCTTTCTTT
TRBJ2-1 TRBV2 - TRBD1 CASTRGPYNEQFF TGTGCCAGCACTAGGGGGCCCTACAATGAGCAGTTCTTC
TRBJ2-1 TRBV19 - - CASSRTTQSEQFF TGTGCCAGTAGTAGAACGACTCAATCTGAGCAGTTCTTC
TRBJ2-3 TRBV15 - TRBD1 CATSRWDRTSTDTQYF TGTGCCACCAGCAGGTGGGACAGAACTAGCACAGATACGCAGTATTTT
TRBJ1-5 TRBV30 - - CAWSRGINQPQHF TGTGCCTGGAGTAGGGGGATCAATCAGCCCCAGCATTTT
TRBJ1-2 TRBV12-3/TRBV12-4 - - CASSGYGYTF TGTGCCAGCAGTGGATATGGCTACACCTTC
TRBJ1-1 TRBV7-9 - - CASSPPGLMNTEAFF TGTGCCAGCAGCCCCCCGGGCTTAATGAACACTGAAGCTTTCTTT
TRBJ1-2 TRBV4-1 - TRBD1 CASSQEGRDRGLGHGYTF TGCGCCAGCAGCCAAGAAGGCCGGGACAGGGGCTTAGGGCATGGCTACACCTTC
TRBJ1-3 TRBV11-2 - - CASSSPPSGNTIYF TGTGCCAGCAGCTCCCCTCCCTCTGGAAACACCATATATTTT
TRBJ1-1 TRBV11-2 - - CASSSGGRLYAFF TGTGCCAGCAGCTCTGGCGGGAGGTTGTATGCTTTCTTT
TRBJ2-7 TRBV19 few TRBD1 CASSSGQVGNEQYF TGTGCCAGTAGCTCGGGACAGGTTGGGAACGAGCAGTACTTC
TRBJ2-7 TRBV5-1 - TRBD1 CASSQTGAYEQYF TGCGCCAGCAGCCAGACAGGGGCCTACGAGCAGTACTTC
TRBJ2-7 TRBV4-1 - - CASSQTRTAGQYF TGCGCCAGCAGCCAAACTCGAACAGCCGGGCAGTACTTC
TRBJ2-5 TRBV11-2 - - CASSLGQETQYF TGTGCCAGCAGCTTAGGCCAAGAGACCCAGTACTTC
TRBJ1-1 TRBV30 - TRBD1 CACIGTAITEAFF TGTGCCTGTATCGGGACAGCCATCACTGAAGCTTTCTTT
TRBJ2-3 TRBV5-1 - - CASSSPPLDTQYF TGCGCCAGCAGCTCCCCGCCTTTAGATACGCAGTATTTT
TRBJ2-5 TRBV5-1 once - CASSLVTDQETQYF TGCGCCAGCAGCTTGGTAACAGACCAAGAGACCCAGTACTTC
TRBJ1-3 TRBV6-5 - - CASSYRRFLSGNTIYF TGTGCCAGCAGTTACAGGCGCTTTTTATCTGGAAACACCATATATTTT
TRBJ2-7 TRBV12-3/TRBV12-4 - - CASSAYYEQYF TGTGCCAGCAGTGCGTACTACGAGCAGTACTTC
TRBJ2-1 TRBV27 - TRBD2 CASSLSKLALAGGNEQFF TGTGCCAGCAGTTTATCGAAATTGGCTCTAGCGGGGGGCAATGAGCAGTTCTTC
TRBJ2-7 TRBV29-1 - - CSVRSSSYEQYF TGCAGCGTCCGATCCAGCTCCTACGAGCAGTACTTC
TRBJ2-1 TRBV19 - - CAGMRGFPWNEQFF TGTGCCGGTATGCGGGGCTTCCCGTGGAATGAGCAGTTCTTC
TRBJ1-1 TRBV19 few - CASSMVRNTEAFF TGTGCCAGTAGTATGGTCAGAAACACTGAAGCTTTCTTT
TRBJ1-2 TRBV29-1 once - CSVRRRAGHGYTF TGCAGCGTGCGTAGACGTGCTGGCCATGGCTACACCTTC
TRBJ1-2 TRBV12-3/TRBV12-4 few - CASSPDVGGYTF TGTGCCAGCAGCCCAGATGTGGGTGGCTACACCTTC
TRBJ1-4 TRBV27 - TRBD1 CASSADRAGEKLFF TGTGCCAGCAGCGCGGACAGGGCGGGTGAAAAACTGTTTTTT
TRBJ2-5 TRBV7-9 - - CASSLGGFEETQYF TGTGCCAGCAGCTTAGGCGGGTTCGAGGAGACCCAGTACTTC
TRBJ2-7 TRBV7-8 - - CASSPTAMAYEQYF TGTGCCAGCAGCCCGACAGCGATGGCCTACGAGCAGTACTTC
TRBJ2-7 TRBV5-4 - - CASSRDPAYEQYF TGTGCCAGTTCTCGGGACCCCGCCTACGAGCAGTACTTC
TRBJ2-7 TRBV7-2 few - CASSLFPAASTYEQYF TGTGCCAGCAGCTTATTCCCAGCCGCATCAACCTACGAGCAGTACTTC
TRBJ1-1 TRBV4-1 - - CASSQDSAFSPLIIPEAFF TGCGCCAGCAGCCAAGATTCGGCCTTTTCGCCACTAATAATCCCTGAAGCTTTCTTT
TRBJ1-1 TRBV20-1 - - CSGLMNTEAFF TGCAGTGGACTCATGAACACTGAAGCTTTCTTT
TRBJ2-3 TRBV29-1 - - CSLRQKEITDTQYF TGCAGCCTCCGACAAAAGGAAATCACAGATACGCAGTATTTT
TRBJ1-2 TRBV5-5 once TRBD1 CASSFENRGLNYGYTF TGTGCCAGCAGCTTTGAGAACAGGGGATTGAACTATGGCTACACCTTC
TRBJ2-3 TRBV4-1 - - CASSPPGVGPDTQYF TGCGCCAGCAGCCCGCCTGGGGTTGGCCCAGATACGCAGTATTTT
TRBJ1-1 TRBV7-9 - - CASSFYSGNTEAFF TGTGCCAGCAGCTTCTATAGTGGGAACACTGAAGCTTTCTTT
TRBJ2-7 TRBV11-1 - - CASSLLGYEQYF TGTGCCAGCAGCCTACTAGGTTACGAGCAGTACTTC
TRBJ1-2 TRBV12-3/TRBV12-4 - TRBD1 CASSLTGNYGYTF TGTGCCAGCAGCCTGACAGGGAACTATGGCTACACCTTC
TRBJ1-2 TRBV29-1 - - CSLRDYDQDFNYGYTF TGCAGCTTAAGAGACTACGACCAGGACTTTAACTATGGCTACACCTTC
TRBJ1-1 TRBV6-5 - TRBD1 CASSTGTAKAFF TGTGCCAGCAGTACCGGGACAGCAAAAGCTTTCTTT
TRBJ2-3 TRBV5-1 - - CASSLDQEGDTQYF TGCGCCAGCAGCTTGGACCAGGAGGGAGATACGCAGTATTTT
TRBJ1-2 TRBV27 - - CASGGGVGYTF TGTGCCAGCGGCGGGGGGGTTGGCTACACCTTC
TRBJ1-5 TRBV18 - TRBD1 CASSLTGTGDQPQHF TGTGCCAGCTCACTTACCGGGACAGGGGATCAGCCCCAGCATTTT
TRBJ2-7 TRBV25-1 - TRBD1 CASSEDLGTGSFYEQYF TGTGCCAGCAGTGAAGATCTTGGGACAGGGTCTTTCTACGAGCAGTACTTC
TRBJ2-3 TRBV6-5 - - CASRRTRKDTQYF TGTGCCAGCAGGAGGACCCGTAAAGATACGCAGTATTTT